This T cell receptor (beta chain) is from a study of human T cells and chemical hapten exposure. Time point: patch test 1, 2 weeks after DPC sensitization. Treatment described: therapeutic diphenylcyclopropenone sensitization with weekly scalp DPC. MiXCR was run by TCRdb on the RACE reads, yielding one entry per CDR3 protein. The table has some 400,000 distinct CDR3 sequences, 4% to 5.5% seen once. Trimming shortened V by 10 bases and J by 4 bases, and 13 bases separated the two germline ends. CDR1 is LGHDT, CDR2 YNNKEL, per germline (reference sequence). The CDR3 has 12 residues. This clonotype has more than one count but fewer than ten.

This clonotype originated in a woman aged 45 to 65 with alopecia areata. Some clones in this sample may be carry-over from other donors' samples. The starting material was whole blood, obtained in connection with sensitization to the hapten diphenylcyclopropenone (DPC). The chain uses TRBV3-1 and TRBJ1-2; D remains ambiguous. The CDR3 coding sequence is TGTGCCACCTACGGGCCCCTCTATGGCTACACCTTC. Translated: CATYGPLYGYTF. Full variable domain (remainder filled in from reference TRBV3-1 and TRBJ1-2): DTAVSQTPKYLVTQMGNDKSIKCEQNLGHDTMYWYKQDSKKFLKIMFSYNNKELIINETVPNRFSPKSPDKAHLNLHINSLELGDSAVYFCATYGPLYGYTFGSGTRLTVV.